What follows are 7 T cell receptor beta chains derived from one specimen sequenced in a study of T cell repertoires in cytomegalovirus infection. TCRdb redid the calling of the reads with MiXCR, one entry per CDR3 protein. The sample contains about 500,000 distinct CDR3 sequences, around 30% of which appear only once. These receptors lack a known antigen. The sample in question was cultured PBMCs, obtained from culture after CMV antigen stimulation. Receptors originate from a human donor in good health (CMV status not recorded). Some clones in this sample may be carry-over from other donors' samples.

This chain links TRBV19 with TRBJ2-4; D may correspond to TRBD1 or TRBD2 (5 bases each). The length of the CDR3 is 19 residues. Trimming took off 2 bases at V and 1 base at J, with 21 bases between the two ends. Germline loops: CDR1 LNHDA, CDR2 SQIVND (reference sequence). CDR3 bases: TGTGCCAGTAGTATACAGGGAACAGGACGACTAACTGCCAAAAACATTCAGTACTTC. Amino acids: CASSIQGTGRLTAKNIQYF.

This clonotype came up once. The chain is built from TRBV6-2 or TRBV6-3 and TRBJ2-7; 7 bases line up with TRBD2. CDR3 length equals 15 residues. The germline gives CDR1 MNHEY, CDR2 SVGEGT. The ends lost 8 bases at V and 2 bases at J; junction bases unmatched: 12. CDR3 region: CASGEGPGNTYEQYF. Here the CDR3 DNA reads TGTGCCAGCGGGGAGGGGCCAGGGAACACCTACGAGCAGTACTTC.

This chain's CDR3 is CASSLQKRYEQYF. DNA of the CDR3: TGTGCCAGCAGTTTACAGAAGAGATACGAGCAGTACTTC. The chain links TRBV12-3 or TRBV12-4 to TRBJ2-7; no clear D gene. V was trimmed by 2 bases and J by 4 bases, leaving 9 bases between them. This CDR3 is 13 amino acids long.

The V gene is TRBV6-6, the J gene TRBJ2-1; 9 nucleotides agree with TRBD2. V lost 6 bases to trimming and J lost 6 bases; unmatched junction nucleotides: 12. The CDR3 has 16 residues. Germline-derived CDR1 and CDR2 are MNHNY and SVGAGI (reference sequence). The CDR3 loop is CASRLLTSGPANEQFF. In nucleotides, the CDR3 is TGTGCCAGCAGATTACTAACTAGCGGGCCCGCCAATGAGCAGTTCTTC.

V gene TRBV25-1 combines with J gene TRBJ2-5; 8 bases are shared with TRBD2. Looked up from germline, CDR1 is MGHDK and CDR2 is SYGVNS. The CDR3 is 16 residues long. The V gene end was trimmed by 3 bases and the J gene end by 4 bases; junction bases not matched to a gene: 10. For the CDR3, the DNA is TGTGCCAGCAGTGAGACCCTTAGCGGGGTAAGAGAGACCCAGTACTTC. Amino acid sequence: CASSETLSGVRETQYF.

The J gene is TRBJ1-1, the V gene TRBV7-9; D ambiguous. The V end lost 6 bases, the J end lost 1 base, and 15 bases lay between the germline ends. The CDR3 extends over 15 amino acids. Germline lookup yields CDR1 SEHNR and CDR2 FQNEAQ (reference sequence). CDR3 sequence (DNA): TGTGCCAGCAGTTCAGATCCGGCAGCGAACACTGAAGCTTTCTTT. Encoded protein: CASSSDPAANTEAFF.

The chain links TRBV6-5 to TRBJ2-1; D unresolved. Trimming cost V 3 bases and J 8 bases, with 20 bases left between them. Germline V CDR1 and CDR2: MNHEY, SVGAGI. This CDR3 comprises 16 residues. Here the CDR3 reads CASSYAVVASGDEQFF. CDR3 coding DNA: TGTGCCAGCAGTTATGCGGTGGTAGCCAGTGGGGATGAGCAGTTCTTC.